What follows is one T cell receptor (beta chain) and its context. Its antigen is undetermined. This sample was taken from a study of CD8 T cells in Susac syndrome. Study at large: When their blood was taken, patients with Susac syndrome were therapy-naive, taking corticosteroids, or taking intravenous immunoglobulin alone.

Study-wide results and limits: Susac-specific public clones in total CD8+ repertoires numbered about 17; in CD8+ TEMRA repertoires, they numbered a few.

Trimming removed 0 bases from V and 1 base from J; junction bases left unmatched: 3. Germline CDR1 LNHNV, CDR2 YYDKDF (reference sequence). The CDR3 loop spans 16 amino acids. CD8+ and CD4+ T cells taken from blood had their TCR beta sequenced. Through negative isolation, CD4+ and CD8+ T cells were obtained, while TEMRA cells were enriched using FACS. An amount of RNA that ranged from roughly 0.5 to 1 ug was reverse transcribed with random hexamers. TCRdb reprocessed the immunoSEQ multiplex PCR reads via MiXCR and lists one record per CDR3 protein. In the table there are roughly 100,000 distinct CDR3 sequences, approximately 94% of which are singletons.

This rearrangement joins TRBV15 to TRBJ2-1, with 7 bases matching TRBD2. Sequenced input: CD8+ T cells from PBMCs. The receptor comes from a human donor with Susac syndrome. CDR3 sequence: CATSRDLGGSYNEQFF. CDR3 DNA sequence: TGTGCCACCAGCAGAGATTTGGGGGGGTCCTACAATGAGCAGTTCTTC.